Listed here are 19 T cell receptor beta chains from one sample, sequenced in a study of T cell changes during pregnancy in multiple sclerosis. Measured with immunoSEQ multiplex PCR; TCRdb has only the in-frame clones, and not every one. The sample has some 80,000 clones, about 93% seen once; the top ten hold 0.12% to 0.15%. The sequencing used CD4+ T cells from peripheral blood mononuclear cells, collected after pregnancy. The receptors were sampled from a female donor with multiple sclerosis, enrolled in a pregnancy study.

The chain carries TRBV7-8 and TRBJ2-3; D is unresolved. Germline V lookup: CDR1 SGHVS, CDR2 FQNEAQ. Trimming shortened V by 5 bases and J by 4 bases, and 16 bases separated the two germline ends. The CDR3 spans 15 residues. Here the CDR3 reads CASSPRSSLADTQYF. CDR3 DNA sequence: TGTGCCAGCAGCCCACGTTCGAGTTTGGCAGATACGCAGTATTTT.

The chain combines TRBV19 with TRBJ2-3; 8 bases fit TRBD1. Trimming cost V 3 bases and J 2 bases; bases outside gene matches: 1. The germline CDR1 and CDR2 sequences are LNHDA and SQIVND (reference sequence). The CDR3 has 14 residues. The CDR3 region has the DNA TGTGCCAGTAGTATGGGACAGGTCACAGATACGCAGTATTTT. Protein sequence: CASSMGQVTDTQYF.

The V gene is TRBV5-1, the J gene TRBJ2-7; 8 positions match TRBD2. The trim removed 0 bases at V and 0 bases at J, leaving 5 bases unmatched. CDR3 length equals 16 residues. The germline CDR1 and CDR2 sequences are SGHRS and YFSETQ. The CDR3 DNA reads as TGCGCCAGCAGCTTGGCTGGCGGGAGGAGCTCCTACGAGCAGTACTTC. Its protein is CASSLAGGRSSYEQYF.

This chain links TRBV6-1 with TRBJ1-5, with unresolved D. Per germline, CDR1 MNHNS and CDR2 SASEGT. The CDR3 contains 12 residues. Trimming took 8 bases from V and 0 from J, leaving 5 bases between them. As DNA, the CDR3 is TGTGCCAGCCAATCTAGCAATCAGCCCCAGCATTTT. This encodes CASQSSNQPQHF.

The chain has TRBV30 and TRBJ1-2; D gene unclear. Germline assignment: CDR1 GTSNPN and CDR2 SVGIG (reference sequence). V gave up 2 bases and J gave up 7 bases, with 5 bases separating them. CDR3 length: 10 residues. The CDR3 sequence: CAWSSGGYTF. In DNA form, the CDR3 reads TGTGCCTGGAGTTCAGGTGGCTACACCTTC.

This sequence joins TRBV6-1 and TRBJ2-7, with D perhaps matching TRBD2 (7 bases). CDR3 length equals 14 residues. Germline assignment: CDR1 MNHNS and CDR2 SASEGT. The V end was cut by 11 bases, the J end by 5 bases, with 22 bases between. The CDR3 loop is CALSKGGGMNEQYF. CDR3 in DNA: TGTGCCCTTAGTAAGGGGGGGGGTATGAACGAGCAGTACTTC.

The CDR3 loop is CAATGGGLTHQPQHF. CDR3 coding DNA: TGTGCCGCCACTGGAGGGGGCCTGACGCATCAGCCCCAGCATTTT. The rearrangement joins TRBV28 to TRBJ1-5, with 7 bases identical to TRBD1. V shed 11 bases and J 5 bases; nucleotides not matched to a gene: 15. The CDR3 consists of 15 residues. Looked up from germline, CDR1 is MDHEN and CDR2 is SYDVKM.

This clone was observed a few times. This chain's CDR3 is CASSLTGTSTTDTQYF. The DNA of the CDR3 is TGTGCCAGCAGCTTGACCGGGACTAGCACCACAGATACGCAGTATTTT. The gene calls are TRBV5-6 and TRBJ2-3, with TRBD2 identical over 9 bases. Trimming took 1 base from V and 2 from J; bases not matched to a gene: 5. Germline lookup yields CDR1 SGHDT and CDR2 YYEEEE. There are 16 residues in the CDR3. The full variable domain, rest sourced from reference TRBV5-6 and TRBJ2-3, is DAGVTQSPTHLIKTRGQQVTLRCSPKSGHDTVSWYQQALGQGPQFIFQYYEEEERQRGNFPDRFSGHQFPNYSSELNVNALLLGDSALYLCASSLTGTSTTDTQYFGPGTRLTVL.

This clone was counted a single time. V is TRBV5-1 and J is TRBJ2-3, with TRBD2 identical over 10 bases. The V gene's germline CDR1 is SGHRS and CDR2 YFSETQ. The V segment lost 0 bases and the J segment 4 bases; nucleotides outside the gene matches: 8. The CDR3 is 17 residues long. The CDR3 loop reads CASSLVLLAGVADTQYF. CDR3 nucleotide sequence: TGCGCCAGCAGCTTGGTGTTGCTAGCGGGAGTGGCAGATACGCAGTATTTT.

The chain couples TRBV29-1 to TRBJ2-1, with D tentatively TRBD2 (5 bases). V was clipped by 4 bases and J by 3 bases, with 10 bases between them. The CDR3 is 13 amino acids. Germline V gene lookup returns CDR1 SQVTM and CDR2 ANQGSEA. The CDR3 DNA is TGCAGCGTTGGACCGGGGAACTACAATGAGCAGTTCTTC. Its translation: CSVGPGNYNEQFF.

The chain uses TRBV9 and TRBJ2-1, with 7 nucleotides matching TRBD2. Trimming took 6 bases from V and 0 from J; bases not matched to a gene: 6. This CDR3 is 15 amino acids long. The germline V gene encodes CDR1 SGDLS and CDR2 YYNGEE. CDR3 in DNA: TGTGCCAGCAACCCTAGCGGACACTCCTACAATGAGCAGTTCTTC. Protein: CASNPSGHSYNEQFF.

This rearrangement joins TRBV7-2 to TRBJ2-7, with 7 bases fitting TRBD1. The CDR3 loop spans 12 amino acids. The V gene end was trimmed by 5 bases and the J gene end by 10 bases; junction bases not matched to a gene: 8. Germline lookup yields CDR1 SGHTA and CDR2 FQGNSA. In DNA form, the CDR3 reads TGTGCCAGCAGCCTAAACACAGGGGTACAGTACTTC. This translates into CASSLNTGVQYF. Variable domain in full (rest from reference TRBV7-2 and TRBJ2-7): GAGVSQSPSNKVTEKGKDVELRCDPISGHTALYWYRQSLGQGLEFLIYFQGNSAPDKSGLPSDRFSAERTGGSVSTLTIQRTQQEDSAVYLCASSLNTGVQYFGPGTRLTVT.

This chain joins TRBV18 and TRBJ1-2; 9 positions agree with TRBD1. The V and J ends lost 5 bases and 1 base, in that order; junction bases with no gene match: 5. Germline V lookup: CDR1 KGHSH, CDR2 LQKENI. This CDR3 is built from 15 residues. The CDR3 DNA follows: TGTGCCAGCTCATCAACAGGGGGCTTTAACTATGGCTACACCTTC. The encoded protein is CASSSTGGFNYGYTF.

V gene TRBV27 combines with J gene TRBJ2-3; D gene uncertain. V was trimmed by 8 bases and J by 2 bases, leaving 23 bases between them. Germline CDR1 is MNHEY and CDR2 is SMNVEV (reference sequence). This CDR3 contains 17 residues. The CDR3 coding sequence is TGTGCCAGCCCTGAGGCGCTTTGGAGAGCCCACACAGATACGCAGTATTTT. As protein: CASPEALWRAHTDTQYF.

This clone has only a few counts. CDR3 nucleotide sequence: TGTGCCAGCAGTGCAACACTGAACACTGAAGCTTTCTTT. Protein sequence: CASSATLNTEAFF. The chain recombines TRBV6-5 with TRBJ1-1; D unclear. CDR1 MNHEY and CDR2 SVGAGI come from the germline V gene. This CDR3 has 13 amino acids. V was cut by 5 bases and J by 0 bases, with 7 bases left in between.

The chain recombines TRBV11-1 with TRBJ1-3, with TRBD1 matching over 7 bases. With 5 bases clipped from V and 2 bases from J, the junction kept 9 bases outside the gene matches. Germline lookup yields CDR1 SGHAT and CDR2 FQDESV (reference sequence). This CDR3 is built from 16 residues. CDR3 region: CASSRDSRFPGNTIYF. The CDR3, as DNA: TGTGCCAGCAGCCGGGACAGCCGCTTCCCTGGAAACACCATATATTTT.

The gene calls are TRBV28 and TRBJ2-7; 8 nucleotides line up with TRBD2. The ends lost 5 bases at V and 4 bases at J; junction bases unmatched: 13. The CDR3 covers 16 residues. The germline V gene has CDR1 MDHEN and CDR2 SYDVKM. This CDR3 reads CASSPTKLAVLYEQYF. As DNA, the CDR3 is TGTGCCAGCAGTCCAACTAAACTAGCGGTTCTTTACGAGCAGTACTTC. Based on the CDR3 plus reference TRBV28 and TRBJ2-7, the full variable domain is DVKVTQSSRYLVKRTGEKVFLECVQDMDHENMFWYRQDPGLGLRLIYFSYDVKMKEKGDIPEGYSVSREKKERFSLILESASTNQTSMYLCASSPTKLAVLYEQYFGPGTRLTVT.

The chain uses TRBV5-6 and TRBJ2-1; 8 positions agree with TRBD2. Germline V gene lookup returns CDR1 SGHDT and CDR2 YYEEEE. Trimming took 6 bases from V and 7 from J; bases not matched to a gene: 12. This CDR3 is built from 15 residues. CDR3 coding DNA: TGTGCCAGCATAGGAAGAGAGACGGGGGGGAATGAGCAGTTCTTC. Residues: CASIGRETGGNEQFF.

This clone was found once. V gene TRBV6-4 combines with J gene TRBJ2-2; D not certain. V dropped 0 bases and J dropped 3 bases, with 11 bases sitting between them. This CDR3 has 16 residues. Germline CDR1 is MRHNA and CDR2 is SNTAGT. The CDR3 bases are TGTGCCAGCAGTGACTCGCTTCCGGTAGACACCGGGGAGCTGTTTTTT. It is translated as CASSDSLPVDTGELFF.